Below are 14 T cell receptor beta chains sequenced from a single sample in a study of beta chain features in type 1 diabetes. The whole isolated RNA underwent reverse transcription, so sequencing captured expressed TCRB transcripts. Sequencing was performed with immunoSEQ multiplex PCR; in TCRdb, only in-frame clones are kept and a portion is missing. The sample records roughly 40,000 clones, 45% to 50% being singletons. Sequenced input: central memory CD4+ T cells from blood. All receptors come from a woman younger than 35 in good health.

Of note for this clone: This CDR3 is also generated by other DNA sequences in the sample. The rearrangement joins TRBV9 to TRBJ2-7; D call uncertain. The V and J ends lost 0 bases and 3 bases respectively, with 7 bases between them. Germline-derived CDR1 and CDR2 are SGDLS and YYNGEE. CDR3 length: 13 residues. Here the CDR3 DNA reads TGTGCCAGCAGCGTAGGACAAAGCTACGAGCAGTACTTC. This sequence encodes CASSVGQSYEQYF. The whole variable domain, remainder taken from reference TRBV9 and TRBJ2-7, is DSGVTQTPKHLITATGQRVTLRCSPRSGDLSVYWYQQSLDQGLQFLIQYYNGEERAKGNILERFSAQQFPDLHSELNLSSLELGDSALYFCASSVGQSYEQYFGPGTRLTVT.

The chain is built from TRBV18 and TRBJ1-2, with a tentative D call TRBD1 (6 bases). The CDR3 sequence is 13 residues long. Germline loops: CDR1 KGHSH, CDR2 LQKENI. V was pared by 1 base and J by 4 bases, with 7 bases between. CDR3 loop: CASSPQQGYGYTF. The CDR3 nucleotides read TGTGCCAGCTCACCACAACAGGGCTATGGCTACACCTTC.

The rearrangement uses TRBV6-1 and TRBJ2-3; 8 bases fit TRBD1. The CDR3 loop spans 15 amino acids. CDR1 is MNHNS and CDR2 is SASEGT in the germline V gene. V lost 2 bases and J lost 3; bases outside the gene matches: 4. The CDR3 sequence is CASSESRGPTDTQYF. In nucleotides, the CDR3 is TGTGCCAGCAGTGAATCCAGGGGGCCAACAGATACGCAGTATTTT.

The chain links TRBV5-4 to TRBJ1-6, with D possibly being TRBD1 (6 bases). Per germline, CDR1 SGHNT and CDR2 YYREEE (reference sequence). The ends were cut back, 4 bases at V and 4 bases at J, with 12 bases in the middle. The CDR3 contains 15 residues. The CDR3 sequence: CASSVDSMYNSPLHF. The CDR3 DNA is TGTGCCAGCAGCGTGGACAGTATGTATAATTCACCCCTCCACTTT.

The CDR3 region is CASSLRAILAGRVEQFF. CDR3 nucleotide sequence: TGTGCCAGCAGTTTAAGGGCCATCTTAGCGGGAAGGGTTGAGCAGTTCTTC. This chain links TRBV28 with TRBJ2-1, with 8 bases matching TRBD2. Trimming removed 2 bases from V and 9 bases from J; junction bases left unmatched: 15. This CDR3 is built from 17 residues. Per the germline V gene, CDR1 is MDHEN and CDR2 is SYDVKM.

The rearrangement joins TRBV4-2 to TRBJ2-4; 9 bases are a match to TRBD2. V dropped 1 base and J dropped 5; count of bases not matched to a gene: 18. This CDR3 has 20 residues. The germline V gene encodes CDR1 LGHNA and CDR2 YNFKEQ. This chain's CDR3 is CASSQAPHRGGGARENIQYF. Here the CDR3 DNA reads TGTGCCAGCAGCCAAGCCCCACATCGGGGCGGGGGGGCCCGGGAAAACATTCAGTACTTC.

V gene TRBV7-8 combines with J gene TRBJ2-5; tentative D call: TRBD2 (5 bases). Deletions cut 0 bases from V and 11 bases from J, with 22 bases between. CDR3 size: 16 residues. Looked up from germline, CDR1 is SGHVS and CDR2 is FQNEAQ. This CDR3 reads CASSLARPSVSGEQYF. DNA for the CDR3: TGTGCCAGCAGCTTAGCGCGCCCGTCGGTAAGCGGAGAGCAGTACTTC. The variable domain in full, completed from reference TRBV7-8 and TRBJ2-5, reads GAGVSQSPRYKVAKRGQDVALRCDPISGHVSLFWYQQALGQGPEFLTYFQNEAQLDKSGLPSDRFFAERPEGSVSTLKIQRTQQEDSAVYLCASSLARPSVSGEQYFGPGTRLLVL.

In this sample, this clone turned up a few times. The chain has TRBV23-1 and TRBJ1-1; 7 bases agree with TRBD1. TRBV23-1 is designated an ORF whose function remains uncertain. V lost 3 bases to trimming and J lost 3 bases; unmatched junction nucleotides: 7. CDR3 length equals 15 residues. The CDR3 DNA is TGCGCCAGCAGTCAGTCTCGACAGGGACACACTGAAGCTTTCTTT. Its translation: CASSQSRQGHTEAFF.

This clone has just a few counts. The chain combines TRBV25-1 with TRBJ1-1, with D maybe TRBD1 (6 bases). Trimming removed 3 bases from V and 6 bases from J, with 14 bases in between. Germline lookup yields CDR1 MGHDK and CDR2 SYGVNS. The CDR3 is 14 amino acids. The CDR3 loop reads CASSDRGGFSEAFF. The CDR3 region has the DNA TGTGCCAGCAGTGACAGGGGCGGGTTCTCTGAAGCTTTCTTT.

J is TRBJ2-1 and V is TRBV5-1, with 8 bases that match TRBD2. CDR3 length: 18 residues. V was pared by 0 bases and J by 0 bases, with 8 bases of the junction left unmatched. The germline CDR1 and CDR2 sequences are SGHRS and YFSETQ. CDR3 bases: TGCGCCAGCAGCTTGGGTGGAGCGGGGGAGAGCTCCTACAATGAGCAGTTCTTC. It codes for CASSLGGAGESSYNEQFF.

This chain uses TRBV7-9 with TRBJ2-1; TRBD2 agrees at 12 bases. V was pared by 1 base and J by 10 bases, with 11 bases of the junction left unmatched. The CDR3 runs 17 residues. Per the germline V gene, CDR1 is SEHNR and CDR2 is FQNEAQ (reference sequence). The CDR3 nucleotides read TGTGCCAGCAGCTTAGGTACTAGCGGGAGGACCTCTGGGGAGCAGTTCTTC. This sequence encodes CASSLGTSGRTSGEQFF.

This clone has a handful of counts. V gene TRBV6-6 combines with J gene TRBJ1-5; D remains ambiguous. Germline CDR1 reads MNHNY; CDR2 reads SVGAGI (reference sequence). This CDR3 has 14 residues. V was clipped by 4 bases and J by 1 base, with 8 bases between them. As DNA, the CDR3 is TGTGCCAGCAGTTTAAGGGAGAGCAATCAGCCCCAGCATTTT. The encoded protein is CASSLRESNQPQHF.

There are a few counts of this clone. The rearrangement uses TRBV7-9 and TRBJ2-3, with 12 bases aligning to TRBD2. With V trimmed by 4 bases and J by 3 bases, 5 bases remained unmatched. This CDR3 region has 16 residues. Germline V gene data show CDR1 as SEHNR and CDR2 as FQNEAQ (reference sequence). For the CDR3, the DNA is TGTGCCAGCAGCTCCCTACTAGCGGGAGGTACAGATACGCAGTATTTT. The encoded protein is CASSSLLAGGTDTQYF.

The chain links TRBV28 to TRBJ1-2; a weak D match, TRBD1 (6 bases). The CDR3 is 12 residues long. Germline CDR1 is MDHEN and CDR2 is SYDVKM. With 11 bases removed from V and 14 bases from J, the gap between germline ends came to 24 bases. In DNA form, the CDR3 reads TGTGCCTGGCAAACCGGGACAACGGCGAAGACCTTC. Protein sequence: CAWQTGTTAKTF.